This T cell receptor (beta chain) comes out of a study of blood T cell repertoires in COVID-19. This clone was recorded once. Authors' processing steps: Counts of nucleated cells, estimated from reference gene primer amplification, were obtained. Using immunoSEQ multiplex PCR, the repertoire was profiled, and TCRdb retains in-frame clones only, with some absent. That table is the source of V, J and clone size, and D and trimming were worked out from the DNA. Of about 180,000 clones listed, about four fifths were seen once; the top ten hold around 7.3%. Between the trimmed V and J ends, which lost 4 bases and 7 bases, there was a span of 15 bases. Per the germline V gene, CDR1 is SGDLS and CDR2 is YYNGEE. The CDR3 has 13 residues.

V is TRBV9 and J is TRBJ2-7; D is possibly TRBD2 (6 bases). The TCR was taken from a woman in her 70s with COVID-19, enrolled during active disease. Sample: peripheral blood. The CDR3 loop is CASSPAGSSEQYF. CDR3 bases: TGTGCCAGCAGCCCGGCGGGGAGTTCGGAGCAGTACTTC.